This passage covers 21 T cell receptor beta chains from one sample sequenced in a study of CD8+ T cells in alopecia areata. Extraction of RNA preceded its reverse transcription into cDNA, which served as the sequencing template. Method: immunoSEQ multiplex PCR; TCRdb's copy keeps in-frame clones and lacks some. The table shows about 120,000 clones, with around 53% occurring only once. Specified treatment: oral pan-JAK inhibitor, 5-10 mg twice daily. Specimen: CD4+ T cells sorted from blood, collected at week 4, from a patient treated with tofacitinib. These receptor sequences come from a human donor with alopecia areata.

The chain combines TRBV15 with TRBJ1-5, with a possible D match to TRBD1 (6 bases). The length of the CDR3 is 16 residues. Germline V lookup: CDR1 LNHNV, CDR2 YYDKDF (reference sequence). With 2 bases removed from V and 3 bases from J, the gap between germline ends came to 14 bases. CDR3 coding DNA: TGTGCCACCAGCAGACACTCGGGGGGCGTCAATCAGCCCCAGCATTTT. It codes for CATSRHSGGVNQPQHF.

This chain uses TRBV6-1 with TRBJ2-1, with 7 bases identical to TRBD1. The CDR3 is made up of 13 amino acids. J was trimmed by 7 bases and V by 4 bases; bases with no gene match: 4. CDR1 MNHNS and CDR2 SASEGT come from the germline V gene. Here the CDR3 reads CASSGDSRNEQFF. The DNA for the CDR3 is TGTGCCAGCAGTGGGGACAGCCGGAATGAGCAGTTCTTC.

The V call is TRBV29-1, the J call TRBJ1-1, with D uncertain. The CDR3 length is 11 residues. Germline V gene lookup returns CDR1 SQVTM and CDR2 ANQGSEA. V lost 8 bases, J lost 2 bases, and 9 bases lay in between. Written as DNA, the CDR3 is TGCAGCACCCAAGCCAACACTGAAGCTTTCTTT. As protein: CSTQANTEAFF.

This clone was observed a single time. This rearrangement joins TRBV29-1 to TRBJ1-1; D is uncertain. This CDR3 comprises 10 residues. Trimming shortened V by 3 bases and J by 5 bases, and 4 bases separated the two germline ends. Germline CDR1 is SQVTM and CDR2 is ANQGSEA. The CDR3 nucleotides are TGCAGCGTTGATTGGACTGAAGCTTTCTTT. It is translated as CSVDWTEAFF.

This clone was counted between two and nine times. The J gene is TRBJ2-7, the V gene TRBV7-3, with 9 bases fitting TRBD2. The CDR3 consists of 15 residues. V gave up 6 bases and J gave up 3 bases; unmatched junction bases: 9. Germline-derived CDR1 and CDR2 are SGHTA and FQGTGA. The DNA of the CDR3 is TGTGCCAGCAGGTACGATAGCGGGAGAGGCTACGAGCAGTACTTC. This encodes CASRYDSGRGYEQYF.

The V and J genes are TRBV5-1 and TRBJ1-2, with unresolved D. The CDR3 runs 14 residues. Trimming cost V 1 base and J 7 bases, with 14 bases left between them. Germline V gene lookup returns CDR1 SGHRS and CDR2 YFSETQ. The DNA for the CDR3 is TGCGCCAGCAGCTTGCAAGAATATGCGAGTGGCTACACCTTC. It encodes CASSLQEYASGYTF.

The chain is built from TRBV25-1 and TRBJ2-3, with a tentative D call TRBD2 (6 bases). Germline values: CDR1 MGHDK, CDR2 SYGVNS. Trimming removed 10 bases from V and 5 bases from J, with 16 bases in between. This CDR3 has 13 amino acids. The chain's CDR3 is CATVGTGRDTQYF. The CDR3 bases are TGTGCCACAGTCGGGACCGGGAGAGATACGCAGTATTTT.

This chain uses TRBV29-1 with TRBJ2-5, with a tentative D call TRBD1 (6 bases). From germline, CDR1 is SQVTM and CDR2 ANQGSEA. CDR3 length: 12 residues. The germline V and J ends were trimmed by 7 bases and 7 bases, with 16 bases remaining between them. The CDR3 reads CSASDSSGTQYF. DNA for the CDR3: TGCAGCGCTTCGGACAGCTCGGGGACCCAGTACTTC.

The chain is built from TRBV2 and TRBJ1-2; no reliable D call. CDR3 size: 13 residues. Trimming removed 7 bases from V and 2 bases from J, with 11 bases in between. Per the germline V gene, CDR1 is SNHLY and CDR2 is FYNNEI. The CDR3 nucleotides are TGTGCCAGCACCGAAACACCGAACTATGGCTACACCTTC. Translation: CASTETPNYGYTF.

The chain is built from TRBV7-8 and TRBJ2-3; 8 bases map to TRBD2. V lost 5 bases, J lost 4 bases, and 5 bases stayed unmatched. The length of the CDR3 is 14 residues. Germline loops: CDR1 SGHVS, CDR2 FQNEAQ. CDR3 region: CASSIGLAADTQYF. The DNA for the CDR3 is TGTGCCAGCAGCATCGGACTAGCAGCAGATACGCAGTATTTT.

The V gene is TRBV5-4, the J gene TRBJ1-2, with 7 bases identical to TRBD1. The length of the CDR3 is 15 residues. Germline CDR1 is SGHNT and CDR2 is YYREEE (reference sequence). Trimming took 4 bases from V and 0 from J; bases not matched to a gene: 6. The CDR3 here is CASSREGATNYGYTF. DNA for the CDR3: TGTGCCAGCAGCCGAGAGGGGGCGACTAACTATGGCTACACCTTC.

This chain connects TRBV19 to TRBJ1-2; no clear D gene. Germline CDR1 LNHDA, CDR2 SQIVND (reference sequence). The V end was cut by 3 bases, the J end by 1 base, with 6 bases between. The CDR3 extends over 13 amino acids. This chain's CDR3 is CASSIGGNYGYTF. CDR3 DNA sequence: TGTGCCAGTAGTATCGGCGGTAACTATGGCTACACCTTC.

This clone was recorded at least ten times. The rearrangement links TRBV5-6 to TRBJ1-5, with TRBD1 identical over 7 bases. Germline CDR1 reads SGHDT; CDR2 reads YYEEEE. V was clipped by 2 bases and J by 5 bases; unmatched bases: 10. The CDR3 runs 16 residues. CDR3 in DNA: TGTGCCAGCAGCTTAACAACCGGACAGGCCCATCAGCCCCAGCATTTT. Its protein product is CASSLTTGQAHQPQHF.

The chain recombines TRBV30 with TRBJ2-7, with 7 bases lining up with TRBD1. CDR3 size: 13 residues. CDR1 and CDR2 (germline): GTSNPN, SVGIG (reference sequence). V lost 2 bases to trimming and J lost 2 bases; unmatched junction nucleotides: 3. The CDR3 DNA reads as TGTGCCTGGAGTATAACAGGGGCCTACGAGCAGTACTTC. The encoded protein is CAWSITGAYEQYF.

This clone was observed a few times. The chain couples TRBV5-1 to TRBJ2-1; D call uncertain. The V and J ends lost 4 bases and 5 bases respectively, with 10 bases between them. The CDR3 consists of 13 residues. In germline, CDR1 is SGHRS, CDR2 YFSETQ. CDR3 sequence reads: CASSLNVNNEQFF. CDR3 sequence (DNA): TGCGCCAGCAGCCTAAATGTAAACAATGAGCAGTTCTTC. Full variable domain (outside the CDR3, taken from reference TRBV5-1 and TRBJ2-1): KAGVTQTPRYLIKTRGQQVTLSCSPISGHRSVSWYQQTPGQGLQFLFEYFSETQRNKGNFPGRFSGRQFSNSRSEMNVSTLELGDSALYLCASSLNVNNEQFFGPGTRLTVL.

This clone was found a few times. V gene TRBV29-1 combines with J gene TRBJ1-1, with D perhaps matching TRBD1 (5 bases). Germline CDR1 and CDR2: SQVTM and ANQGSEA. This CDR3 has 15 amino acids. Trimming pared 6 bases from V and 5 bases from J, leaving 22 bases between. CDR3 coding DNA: TGCAGCGTCGCCCCGGTGCTGGTCCAGGGAACTGAAGCTTTCTTT. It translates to CSVAPVLVQGTEAFF. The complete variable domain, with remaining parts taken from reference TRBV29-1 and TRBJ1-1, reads SAVISQKPSRDICQRGTSLTIQCQVDSQVTMMFWYRQQPGQSLTLIATANQGSEATYESGFVIDKFPISRPNLTFSTLTVSNMSPEDSSIYLCSVAPVLVQGTEAFFGQGTRLTVV.

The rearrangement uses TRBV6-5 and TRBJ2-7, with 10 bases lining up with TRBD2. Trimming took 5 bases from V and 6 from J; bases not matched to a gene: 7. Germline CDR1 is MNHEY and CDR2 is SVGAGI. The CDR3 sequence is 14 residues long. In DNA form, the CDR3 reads TGTGCCAGCAGTCAAACTAGCGGGGCTGTCGAGCAGTACTTC. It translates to CASSQTSGAVEQYF.

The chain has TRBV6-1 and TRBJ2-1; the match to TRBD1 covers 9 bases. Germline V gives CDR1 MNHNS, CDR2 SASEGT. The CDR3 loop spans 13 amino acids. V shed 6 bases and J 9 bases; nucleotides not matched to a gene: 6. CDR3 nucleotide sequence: TGTGCCAGCAGATTGGACAGGGGAAGTGAGCAGTTCTTC. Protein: CASRLDRGSEQFF.

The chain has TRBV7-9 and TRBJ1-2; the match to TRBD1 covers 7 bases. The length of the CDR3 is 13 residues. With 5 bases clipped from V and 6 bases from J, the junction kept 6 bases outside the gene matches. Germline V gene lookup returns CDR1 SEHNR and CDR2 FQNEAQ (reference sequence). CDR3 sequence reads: CASSRQGQDGYTF. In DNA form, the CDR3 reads TGTGCCAGCAGCCGACAGGGTCAGGATGGCTACACCTTC.

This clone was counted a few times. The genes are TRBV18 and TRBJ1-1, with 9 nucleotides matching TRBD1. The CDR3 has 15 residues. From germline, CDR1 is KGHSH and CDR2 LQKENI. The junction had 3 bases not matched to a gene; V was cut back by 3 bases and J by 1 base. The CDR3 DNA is TGTGCCAGCTCACCGGGACAGGGAGGGAACACTGAAGCTTTCTTT. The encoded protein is CASSPGQGGNTEAFF.

As DNA, the CDR3 is TGCGCCAGCAGTTTCCCCGGGGAGGGCGTACATGAGCAGTACTTC. It translates to CASSFPGEGVHEQYF. J is TRBJ2-7 and V is TRBV5-1; TRBD2 matches at 7 bases. The ends lost 5 bases at V and 7 bases at J; junction bases unmatched: 15. Germline V lookup: CDR1 SGHRS, CDR2 YFSETQ. The CDR3 loop spans 15 amino acids.